One sample yielded the 25 T cell receptor beta chains listed below, sequenced in a study of blood T cell repertoires in COVID-19. TCRdb keeps only in-frame clones here, not all; method: immunoSEQ multiplex PCR. The sample has about 280,000 clones; approximately 91% are singletons. Input material: peripheral blood. These receptors came from a man aged 18 to 35 with active or convalescent COVID-19.

The chain joins TRBV11-2 to TRBJ2-7; the D is unclear. The CDR3 runs 11 residues. V lost 5 bases, J lost 3 bases, and 5 bases lay in between. CDR1 SGHAT and CDR2 FQNNGV come from the germline V gene. CDR3 loop: CASSTGYEQYF. The CDR3 nucleotides are TGTGCCAGCAGCACCGGCTACGAGCAGTACTTC. Looking up the rest from reference TRBV11-2 and TRBJ2-7 gives the full variable domain: EAGVAQSPRYKIIEKRQSVAFWCNPISGHATLYWYQQILGQGPKLLIQFQNNGVVDDSQLPKDRFSAERLKGVDSTLKIQPAKLEDSAVYLCASSTGYEQYFGPGTRLTVT.

V is TRBV10-3 and J is TRBJ1-4; D is undetermined. Deletions cut 8 bases from V and 5 bases from J, with 9 bases between. Germline lookup yields CDR1 ENHRY and CDR2 SYGVKD. The CDR3 consists of 12 residues. CDR3 DNA: TGTGCCATCCGAGGAGGGAATGAAAAACTGTTTTTT. Translated, it gives CAIRGGNEKLFF.

The J gene is TRBJ2-5, the V gene TRBV3-1 (or the pseudogene TRBV3-2), with D possibly TRBD1 on 5 matching bases. Germline CDR1 and CDR2: LGHDT and YNNKEL (reference sequence). CDR3 length equals 14 residues. V lost 2 bases to trimming and J lost 0 bases, with 7 bases between them. DNA of the CDR3: TGTGCCAGCAGCCAATGGACACACCAAGAGACCCAGTACTTC. The encoded protein is CASSQWTHQETQYF.

The chain has TRBV19 and TRBJ1-5, with 7 bases lining up with TRBD1. The J segment lost 5 bases and the V segment lost 3 bases, leaving 4 bases of the junction unmatched. Germline lookup yields CDR1 LNHDA and CDR2 SQIVND (reference sequence). This CDR3 has 14 residues. The CDR3 nucleotides read TGTGCCAGTAGTATGAGACAGGGACATCAGCCCCAGCATTTT. Its translation is CASSMRQGHQPQHF.

This chain joins TRBV7-9 and TRBJ1-4; D may be TRBD1 (6 bases). Trimming stripped 4 bases from V and 1 base from J, with 19 bases between. CDR3 size: 18 residues. Germline V gene lookup returns CDR1 SEHNR and CDR2 FQNEAQ (reference sequence). The CDR3 coding sequence is TGTGCCAGCAGCTGGGCCCTACAGGGACGTGGAACTAATGAAAAACTGTTTTTT. This sequence encodes CASSWALQGRGTNEKLFF.

The genes are TRBV10-3 and TRBJ2-1; 9 bases are a match to TRBD2. This CDR3 spans 16 amino acids. Germline CDR1 reads ENHRY; CDR2 reads SYGVKD. Germline trimming cut 2 bases from V and 0 bases from J; bases unmatched to any gene: 2. The chain's CDR3 is CAISERGGDSYNEQFF. Written as DNA, the CDR3 is TGTGCCATCAGTGAGCGCGGGGGGGACTCCTACAATGAGCAGTTCTTC.

This chain connects TRBV11-2 to TRBJ1-2, with 8 bases that match TRBD1. Trimming at V came to 3 bases and at J to 4 bases, leaving 13 bases not matched to a gene. Germline CDR1 reads SGHAT; CDR2 reads FQNNGV. The CDR3 is made up of 17 amino acids. The CDR3: CASSFRTGKRLGYGYTF. The CDR3 DNA reads as TGTGCCAGCAGCTTCCGGACAGGGAAGAGGCTGGGCTATGGCTACACCTTC.

The chain combines TRBV10-1 with TRBJ1-5, with a weak D call TRBD1 (5 bases). The germline V gene has CDR1 WNHNN and CDR2 SYGVQD (reference sequence). V was clipped by 5 bases and J by 4 bases, with 9 bases between them. The CDR3 sequence is 13 residues long. CDR3 bases: TGCGCCAGCAGTATGGACATTAATCAGCCCCAGCATTTT. Translating it yields CASSMDINQPQHF.

The chain has TRBV5-6 and TRBJ2-7; D is uncertain. Per the germline V gene, CDR1 is SGHDT and CDR2 is YYEEEE. The CDR3 is 14 amino acids. Trimming shortened V by 0 bases and J by 3 bases, and 10 bases separated the two germline ends. The CDR3 sequence: CASSLALAVYEQYF. The CDR3 bases are TGTGCCAGCAGCTTGGCCCTGGCCGTCTACGAGCAGTACTTC.

This rearrangement joins TRBV10-3 to TRBJ2-1, with D unresolved. Trimming cost V 10 bases and J 0 bases, with 10 bases left between them. Germline lookup yields CDR1 ENHRY and CDR2 SYGVKD. The CDR3 extends over 13 amino acids. The CDR3: CATSQSSYNEQFF. The DNA of the CDR3 is TGTGCCACCTCACAGAGCTCCTACAATGAGCAGTTCTTC.

This clone was recorded once. This rearrangement joins TRBV10-3 to TRBJ1-3; TRBD1 aligns across 7 bases. The CDR3 totals 14 residues. Unmatched junction bases numbered 4, after V lost 2 bases and J lost 6 bases. The germline V gene encodes CDR1 ENHRY and CDR2 SYGVKD. The CDR3 region is CAISETGQSNTIYF. DNA of the CDR3: TGTGCCATCAGTGAGACGGGACAGTCAAACACCATATATTTT.

The rearrangement uses TRBV6-2 or TRBV6-3 and TRBJ2-5; 8 positions match TRBD1. Germline lookup yields CDR1 MNHEY and CDR2 SVGEGT. The junction had 7 bases not matched to a gene; V was cut back by 2 bases and J by 2 bases. CDR3 length: 16 amino acids. For the CDR3, the DNA is TGTGCCAGCAGTTACCCATCCGGGACAGGTCAAGAGACCCAGTACTTC. Its protein product is CASSYPSGTGQETQYF.

The rearrangement uses TRBV5-5 and TRBJ2-2; D is possibly TRBD1 (7 bases). CDR3 length: 17 amino acids. Germline values: CDR1 SGHKS, CDR2 YYEKEE (reference sequence). Trimming cost V 0 bases and J 5 bases, with 17 bases left between them. The CDR3 nucleotides read TGTGCCAGCAGCTTGGCCGGGACAGTCGCGGGGACCGGGGAGCTGTTTTTT. Amino acid sequence: CASSLAGTVAGTGELFF.

The chain joins TRBV2 to TRBJ1-4; weak D call: TRBD1 (6 bases). Germline CDR1 SNHLY, CDR2 FYNNEI. The CDR3 runs 14 residues. Trimming removed 6 bases at V and 4 bases at J, with 12 bases between. The CDR3 protein is CASRAGALNEKLFF. The CDR3 bases are TGTGCCAGCAGAGCGGGGGCCCTTAATGAAAAACTGTTTTTT.

The chain's CDR3 is CATKRAPTNEKLFF. Here the CDR3 DNA reads TGTGCCACCAAGCGGGCCCCAACTAATGAAAAACTGTTTTTT. V and J are TRBV15 and TRBJ1-4, with D uncertain. The germline CDR1 and CDR2 sequences are LNHNV and YYDKDF (reference sequence). There are 14 residues in the CDR3. Trimming removed 7 bases at V and 0 bases at J, with 9 bases between.

The chain couples TRBV27 to TRBJ1-4, with D tentatively TRBD1 (6 bases). V shed 2 bases and J shed 8 bases, with 12 bases lying between them. CDR3 size: 14 residues. Germline assignment: CDR1 MNHEY and CDR2 SMNVEV (reference sequence). CDR3 loop: CASSLNRESEKLFF. The CDR3 DNA sequence: TGTGCCAGCAGTTTAAACAGGGAGTCGGAAAAACTGTTTTTT.

V usage is TRBV12-3 or TRBV12-4 and J usage is TRBJ1-2; 7 bases match TRBD1. J was trimmed by 4 bases and V by 6 bases; bases with no gene match: 5. The CDR3 is 13 amino acids. CDR3 sequence: CASRQGFSYGYTF. The CDR3 nucleotides are TGTGCCAGCAGACAGGGGTTTTCCTATGGCTACACCTTC.

The chain uses TRBV12-3 or TRBV12-4 and TRBJ1-2; D remains ambiguous. The CDR3 has 12 amino acids. The V end lost 3 bases, the J end lost 7 bases, and 9 bases lay between the germline ends. CDR3 bases: TGTGCCAGCAGTTTCGGGATCACTGGCTACACCTTC. This translates into CASSFGITGYTF.

The chain recombines TRBV5-4 with TRBJ2-3; 8 bases line up with TRBD2. The CDR3 has 16 residues. The germline gives CDR1 SGHNT, CDR2 YYREEE (reference sequence). Trimming at V came to 3 bases and at J to 1 base, leaving 7 bases not matched to a gene. CDR3 DNA: TGTGCCAGCAGCTCGGTTGGGCGGGGGGGCACAGATACGCAGTATTTT. Protein: CASSSVGRGGTDTQYF.

This chain joins TRBV6-1 and TRBJ2-1; D not resolved. Trimming took 1 base from V and 0 from J, leaving 4 bases between them. Germline V gene sequence: CDR1 MNHNS, CDR2 SASEGT. The CDR3 totals 14 residues. As DNA, the CDR3 is TGTGCCAGCAGTGAAGGTAGCTCCTACAATGAGCAGTTCTTC. This sequence encodes CASSEGSSYNEQFF.

The chain employs TRBV21-1 and TRBJ1-4. TRBV21-1 is a pseudogene locus. This CDR3 comprises 12 residues. The CDR3 reads CASIRELEKLFF. Here the CDR3 DNA reads TGTGCCAGCATCCGGGAATTAGAAAAACTGTTTTTT.

This clone was seen a handful of times. The genes are TRBV9 and TRBJ1-2, with D unresolved. V shed 0 bases and J shed 0 bases, with 6 bases lying between them. CDR1 and CDR2 from the germline V gene are SGDLS and YYNGEE. This CDR3 is 14 amino acids long. CDR3 nucleotide sequence: TGTGCCAGCAGCGTAGCAGGCTCTAACTATGGCTACACCTTC. Amino acids: CASSVAGSNYGYTF.

The genes are TRBV11-3 and TRBJ1-2, with a possible D match to TRBD1 (5 bases). Germline CDR1 reads SGHNT; CDR2 reads YENEEA. The V and J ends lost 1 base and 6 bases respectively, with 9 bases between them. CDR3 length: 13 residues. CDR3 residues: CASSLAGGDGYTF. The CDR3 DNA sequence: TGTGCCAGCAGCTTAGCTGGGGGGGATGGCTACACCTTC.

This chain's CDR3 is CASSLWQGSYNEQFF. CDR3 in DNA: TGTGCCAGCAGTTTATGGCAGGGCTCCTACAATGAGCAGTTCTTC. The chain has TRBV27 and TRBJ2-1; D possibly corresponds to TRBD1 (5 bases). Germline V gene lookup returns CDR1 MNHEY and CDR2 SMNVEV (reference sequence). The V end lost 1 base, the J end lost 0 bases, and 7 bases lay between the germline ends. The CDR3 length is 15 residues.

This chain uses TRBV2 with TRBJ1-2; tentative D call: TRBD1 (6 bases). The V gene lost 7 bases and the J gene lost 7 bases, with 19 bases spanning the gap. Per the germline V gene, CDR1 is SNHLY and CDR2 is FYNNEI. This CDR3 region has 14 residues. The CDR3 spells CASMVGGEYSGYTF. CDR3 bases: TGTGCCAGCATGGTAGGGGGGGAATATAGTGGCTACACCTTC.